These 13 T cell receptor beta chains came from one sample sequenced in a study of blood T cell repertoires in COVID-19. Profiling relied on immunoSEQ multiplex PCR, and the TCRdb table lists in-frame clones only, not all of them. This table holds under 250,000 clones, around nine tenths found once. What was sequenced was peripheral blood. The receptors derive from a man in his late teens or twenties with active or convalescent COVID-19.

The chain carries TRBV28 and TRBJ2-1, with 11 bases matching TRBD2. V shed 3 bases, J shed 5 bases, and the junction held 6 bases outside the gene matches. CDR3 length equals 16 residues. Germline V gene data show CDR1 as MDHEN and CDR2 as SYDVKM. The CDR3 nucleotides are TGTGCCAGCAGTTTGGGGCTAGCGGGAGGAGACAATGAGCAGTTCTTC. Its translation: CASSLGLAGGDNEQFF.

The CDR3 loop is CASTEPGLAGEETQYF. CDR3 sequence (DNA): TGCGCCAGCACTGAACCGGGACTAGCGGGGGAAGAGACCCAGTACTTC. The chain is built from TRBV10-2 and TRBJ2-5; 14 positions agree with TRBD2. CDR3 size: 16 residues. J gave up 3 bases and V 7 bases, and 7 bases lay outside the gene matches. Germline loops: CDR1 WSHSY, CDR2 SAAADI.

The chain joins TRBV4-2 to TRBJ1-1, with D unclear. Germline loops: CDR1 LGHNA, CDR2 YNFKEQ. The CDR3 sequence is 14 residues long. Trimming took off 4 bases at V and 1 base at J, with 10 bases between the two ends. The CDR3 reads CASSRQAGNTEAFF. In DNA, the CDR3 is TGTGCCAGCAGCCGTCAGGCAGGGAACACTGAAGCTTTCTTT.

The chain carries TRBV19 and TRBJ1-4, with 9 bases aligning to TRBD1. V dropped 3 bases and J dropped 7; count of bases not matched to a gene: 3. The V gene's germline CDR1 is LNHDA and CDR2 SQIVND (reference sequence). The CDR3 is made up of 14 amino acids. The CDR3 here is CASSITGQGEKLFF. The DNA for the CDR3 is TGTGCCAGTAGTATTACGGGACAGGGTGAAAAACTGTTTTTT. Complete variable domain (other parts from reference TRBV19 and TRBJ1-4): DGGITQSPKYLFRKEGQNVTLSCEQNLNHDAMYWYRQDPGQGLRLIYYSQIVNDFQKGDIAEGYSVSREKKESFPLTVTSAQKNPTAFYLCASSITGQGEKLFFGSGTQLSVL.

This chain links TRBV3-1 (or the pseudogene TRBV3-2) with TRBJ1-5, with TRBD1 matching over 7 bases. CDR1 and CDR2 (germline): LGHDT, YNNKEL (reference sequence). The CDR3 is 15 residues long. The V gene end was trimmed by 1 base and the J gene end by 6 bases; junction bases not matched to a gene: 6. CDR3 region: CASSQGRGRGQPQHF. CDR3 nucleotides: TGTGCCAGCAGCCAAGGGAGGGGGCGCGGTCAGCCCCAGCATTTT.

Worth noting for this clone: The sample carries other DNA sequences with the same CDR3. The rearrangement uses TRBV15 and TRBJ1-5; no firm D call. The CDR3 loop spans 13 amino acids. The germline V gene has CDR1 LNHNV and CDR2 YYDKDF (reference sequence). V was pared by 0 bases and J by 5 bases, with 5 bases between. The CDR3: CATSRDRYQPQHF. The DNA for the CDR3 is TGTGCCACCAGCAGAGACAGGTATCAGCCCCAGCATTTT.

About this clone itself: One end of the junction is discordant with germline, which a read error may explain. The CDR3 spells CTSSLQNYGYTF. DNA of the CDR3: TGTACCAGCAGCTTACAGAACTATGGCTACACCTTC. The V gene is TRBV28, the J gene TRBJ1-2; D unresolved. Germline loops: CDR1 MDHEN, CDR2 SYDVKM. The CDR3 covers 12 residues.

The V gene is TRBV7-2, the J gene TRBJ1-6, with D possibly being TRBD1 (6 bases). CDR1 is SGHTA and CDR2 is FQGNSA in the germline V gene. The V and J ends lost 4 bases and 0 bases respectively, with 10 bases between them. CDR3 size: 16 residues. The CDR3 DNA is TGTGCCAGCAGCTCTTTACAGGGCTCCTATAATTCACCCCTCCACTTT. This codes for CASSSLQGSYNSPLHF.

V and J are TRBV7-9 and TRBJ2-1, with D tentatively TRBD2 (5 bases). Trimming took 5 bases from V and 5 from J, leaving 16 bases between them. CDR3 length: 15 amino acids. The V gene's germline CDR1 is SEHNR and CDR2 FQNEAQ (reference sequence). The CDR3 DNA reads as TGTGCCAGCAGCCCGGGCCGACACGGGAACAATGAGCAGTTCTTC. Translated, it gives CASSPGRHGNNEQFF. Together with reference TRBV7-9 and TRBJ2-1, the CDR3 gives the full variable domain: DTGVSQNPRHKITKRGQNVTFRCDPISEHNRLYWYRQTLGQGPEFLTYFQNEAQLEKSRLLSDRFSAERPKGSFSTLEIQRTEQGDSAMYLCASSPGRHGNNEQFFGPGTRLTVL.

The chain recombines TRBV9 with TRBJ2-2; a possible D gene is TRBD1 (6 bases). V was cut by 3 bases and J by 6 bases, with 6 bases left in between. The CDR3 is 12 amino acids. Germline CDR1 and CDR2: SGDLS and YYNGEE. CDR3 region: CASSGGPGELFF. Written as DNA, the CDR3 is TGTGCCAGCAGCGGGGGGCCCGGGGAGCTGTTTTTT.

This chain joins TRBV5-4 and TRBJ1-3; 10 bases agree with TRBD1. The CDR3 loop spans 16 amino acids. Germline V gene sequence: CDR1 SGHNT, CDR2 YYREEE (reference sequence). Trimming at V came to 3 bases and at J to 4 bases, leaving 7 bases not matched to a gene. CDR3 sequence: CASSYGGQGNGNTIYF. Here the CDR3 DNA reads TGTGCCAGCAGCTATGGGGGACAGGGGAACGGAAACACCATATATTTT.

CDR3 nucleotides: TGTGCCAGCAGCCGGGGACAGTGGAACTATGGCTACACCTTC. Protein: CASSRGQWNYGYTF. The chain uses TRBV3-1 (or the pseudogene TRBV3-2) and TRBJ1-2, with TRBD1 matching 7 bases. CDR3 length equals 14 residues. V lost 4 bases to trimming and J lost 2 bases; unmatched junction nucleotides: 4. CDR1 and CDR2 (germline): LGHDT, YNNKEL (reference sequence).

The rearrangement joins TRBV4-2 to TRBJ1-1; D is ambiguous. The germline V and J ends were trimmed by 3 bases and 1 base, with 3 bases remaining between them. This CDR3 comprises 12 residues. CDR1 and CDR2 from the germline V gene are LGHNA and YNFKEQ. The CDR3 is CASSQRNTEAFF. CDR3 coding DNA: TGTGCCAGCAGCCAGCGGAACACTGAAGCTTTCTTT.